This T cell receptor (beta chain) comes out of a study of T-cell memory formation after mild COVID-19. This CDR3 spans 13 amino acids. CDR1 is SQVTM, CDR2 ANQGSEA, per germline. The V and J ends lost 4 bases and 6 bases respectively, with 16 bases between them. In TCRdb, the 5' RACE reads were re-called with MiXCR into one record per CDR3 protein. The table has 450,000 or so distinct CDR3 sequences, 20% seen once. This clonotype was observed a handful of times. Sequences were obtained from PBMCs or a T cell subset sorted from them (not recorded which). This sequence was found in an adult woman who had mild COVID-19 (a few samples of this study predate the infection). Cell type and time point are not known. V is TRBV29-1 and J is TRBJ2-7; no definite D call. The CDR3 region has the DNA TGCAGCGTTGCCCTCCCCGATTTAGGCGAGCAGTACTTC. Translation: CSVALPDLGEQYF.